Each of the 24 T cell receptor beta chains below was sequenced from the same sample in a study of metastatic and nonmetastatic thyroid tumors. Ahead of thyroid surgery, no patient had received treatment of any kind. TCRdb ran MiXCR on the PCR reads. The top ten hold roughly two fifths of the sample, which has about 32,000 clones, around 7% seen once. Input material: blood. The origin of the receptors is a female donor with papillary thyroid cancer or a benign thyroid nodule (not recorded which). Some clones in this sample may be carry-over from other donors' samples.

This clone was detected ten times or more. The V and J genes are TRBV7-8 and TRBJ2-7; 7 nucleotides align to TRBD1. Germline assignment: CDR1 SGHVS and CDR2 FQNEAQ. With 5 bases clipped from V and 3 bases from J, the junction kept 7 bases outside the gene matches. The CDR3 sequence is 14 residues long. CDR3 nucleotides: TGTGCCAGCAGCCCCTCGGGACAGTTCTACGAGCAGTACTTC. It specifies CASSPSGQFYEQYF.

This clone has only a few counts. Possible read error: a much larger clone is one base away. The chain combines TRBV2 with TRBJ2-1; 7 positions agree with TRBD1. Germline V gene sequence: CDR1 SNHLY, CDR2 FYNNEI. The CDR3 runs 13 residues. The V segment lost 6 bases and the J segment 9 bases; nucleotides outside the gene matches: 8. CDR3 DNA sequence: TGTGCCAGCAGGGTGGGACAGAGGAGTGAGCAGTTCTTC. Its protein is CASRVGQRSEQFF.

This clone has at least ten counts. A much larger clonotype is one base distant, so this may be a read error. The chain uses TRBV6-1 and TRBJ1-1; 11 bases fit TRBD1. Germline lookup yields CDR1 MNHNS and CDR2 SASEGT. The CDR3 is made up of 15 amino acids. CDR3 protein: CASNEPVRDRGNVFF. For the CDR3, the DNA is TGTGCCAGCAATGAACCAGTTAGGGACAGGGGGAACGTTTTCTTT.

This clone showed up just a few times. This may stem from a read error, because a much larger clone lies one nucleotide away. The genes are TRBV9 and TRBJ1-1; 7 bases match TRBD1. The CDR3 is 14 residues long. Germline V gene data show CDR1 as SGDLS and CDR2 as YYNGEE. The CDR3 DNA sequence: TGTGCCAGCAGCGTGACAGGGATGAACACTGAAGCTTCCTTT. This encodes CASSVTGMNTEASF.

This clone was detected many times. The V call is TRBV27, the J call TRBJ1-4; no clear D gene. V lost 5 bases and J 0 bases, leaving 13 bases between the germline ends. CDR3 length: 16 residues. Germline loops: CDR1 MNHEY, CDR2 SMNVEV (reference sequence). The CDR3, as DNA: TGTGCCAGCAGTAGGCGCAGGTCTGCAACTAATGAAAAACTGTTTTTT. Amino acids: CASSRRRSATNEKLFF.

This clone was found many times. The CDR3 protein is CASSPRGGGGDTQYF. Written as DNA, the CDR3 is TGTGCCAGCTCACCAAGGGGGGGCGGTGGAGATACGCAGTATTTT. The V call is TRBV18, the J call TRBJ2-3, with TRBD2 as a possible D gene (7 bases). Germline V gene sequence: CDR1 KGHSH, CDR2 LQKENI. The CDR3 consists of 15 residues. The germline V and J ends were trimmed by 2 bases and 5 bases, with 14 bases remaining between them.

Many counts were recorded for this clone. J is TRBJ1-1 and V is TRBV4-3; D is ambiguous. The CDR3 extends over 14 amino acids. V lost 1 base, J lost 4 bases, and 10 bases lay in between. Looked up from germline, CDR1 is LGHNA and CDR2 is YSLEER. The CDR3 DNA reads TGCGCCAGCAGCCAAGGATTCGGAGTCACTGAAGCTTTCTTT. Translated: CASSQGFGVTEAFF.

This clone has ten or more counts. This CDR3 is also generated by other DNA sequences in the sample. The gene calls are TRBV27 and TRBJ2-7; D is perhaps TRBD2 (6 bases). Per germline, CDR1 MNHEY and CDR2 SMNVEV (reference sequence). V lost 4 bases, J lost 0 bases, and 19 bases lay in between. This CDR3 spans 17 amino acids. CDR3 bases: TGTGCCAGCAGTTCGACTAGTGTATACGTGAGCTCCTACGAGCAGTACTTC. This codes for CASSSTSVYVSSYEQYF.

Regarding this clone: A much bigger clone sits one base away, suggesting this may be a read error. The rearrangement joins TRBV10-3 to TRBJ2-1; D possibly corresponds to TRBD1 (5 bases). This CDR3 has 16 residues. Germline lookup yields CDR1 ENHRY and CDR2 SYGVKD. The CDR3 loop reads CATTPGGASSYSEQFF. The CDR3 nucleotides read TGTGCCACCACACCAGGTGGGGCGAGCTCCTACAGTGAGCAGTTCTTC.

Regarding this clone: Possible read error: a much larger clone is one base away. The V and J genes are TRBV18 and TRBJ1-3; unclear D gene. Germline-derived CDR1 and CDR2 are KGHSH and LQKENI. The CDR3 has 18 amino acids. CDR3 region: CASSPVNTPFLSGNIIYF. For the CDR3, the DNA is TGTGCCAGCTCACCAGTAAACACGCCATTCCTCTCTGGAAACATCATATATTTT.

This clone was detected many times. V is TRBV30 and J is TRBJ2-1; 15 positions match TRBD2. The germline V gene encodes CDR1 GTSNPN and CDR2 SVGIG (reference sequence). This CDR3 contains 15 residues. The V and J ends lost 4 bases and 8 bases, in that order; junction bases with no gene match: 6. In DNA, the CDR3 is TGTGCCTGGACCCTAGGACTAGCGGGAGGGGATGAGCAGTTCTTC. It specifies CAWTLGLAGGDEQFF.

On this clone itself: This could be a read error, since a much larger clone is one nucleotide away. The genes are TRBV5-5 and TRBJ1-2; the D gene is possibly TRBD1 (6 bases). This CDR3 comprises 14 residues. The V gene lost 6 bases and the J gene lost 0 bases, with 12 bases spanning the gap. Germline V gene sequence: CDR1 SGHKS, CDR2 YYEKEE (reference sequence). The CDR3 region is CASTWTESNYGYTF. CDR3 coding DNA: TGTGCCAGCACCTGGACAGAATCTAACTATGGCTACACCTTC.

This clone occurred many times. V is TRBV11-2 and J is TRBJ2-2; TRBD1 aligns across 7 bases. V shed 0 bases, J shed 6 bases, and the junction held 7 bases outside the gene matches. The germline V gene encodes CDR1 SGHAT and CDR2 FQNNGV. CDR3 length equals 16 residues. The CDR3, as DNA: TGTGCCAGCAGCTTAGAACAGGGGAAAGGGGCCGGGGAGCTGTTTTTT. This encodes CASSLEQGKGAGELFF.

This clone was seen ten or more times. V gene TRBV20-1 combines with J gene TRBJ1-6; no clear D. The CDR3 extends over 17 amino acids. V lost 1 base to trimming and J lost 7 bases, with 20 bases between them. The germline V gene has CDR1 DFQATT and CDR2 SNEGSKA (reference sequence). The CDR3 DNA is TGCAGTGCTAGAGCTGGCAGGCGCGTCCAGTTGAATTCACCCCTCCACTTT. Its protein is CSARAGRRVQLNSPLHF.

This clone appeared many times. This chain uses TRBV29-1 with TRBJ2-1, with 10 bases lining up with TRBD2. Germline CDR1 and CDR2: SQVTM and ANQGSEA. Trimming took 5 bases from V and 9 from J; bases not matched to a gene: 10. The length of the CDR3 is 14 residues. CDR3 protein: CSVRPSGSRGEQFF. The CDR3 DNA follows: TGCAGCGTTAGGCCTAGCGGGAGCCGGGGTGAGCAGTTCTTC.

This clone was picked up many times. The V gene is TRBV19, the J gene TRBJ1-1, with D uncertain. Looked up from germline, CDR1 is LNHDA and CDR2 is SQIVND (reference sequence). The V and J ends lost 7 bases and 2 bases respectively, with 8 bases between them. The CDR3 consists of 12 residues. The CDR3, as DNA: TGTGCCAGTAATTGGGGAAACACTGAAGCTTTCTTT. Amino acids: CASNWGNTEAFF. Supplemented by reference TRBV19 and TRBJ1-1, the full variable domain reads DGGITQSPKYLFRKEGQNVTLSCEQNLNHDAMYWYRQDPGQGLRLIYYSQIVNDFQKGDIAEGYSVSREKKESFPLTVTSAQKNPTAFYLCASNWGNTEAFFGQGTRLTVV.

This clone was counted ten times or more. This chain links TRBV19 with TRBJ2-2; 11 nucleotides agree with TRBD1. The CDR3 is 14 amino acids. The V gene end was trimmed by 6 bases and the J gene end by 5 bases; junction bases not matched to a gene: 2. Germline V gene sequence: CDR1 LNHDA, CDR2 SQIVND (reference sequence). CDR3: CASRGQGVTGELFF. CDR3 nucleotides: TGTGCCAGTAGGGGACAGGGGGTAACCGGGGAGCTGTTTTTT.

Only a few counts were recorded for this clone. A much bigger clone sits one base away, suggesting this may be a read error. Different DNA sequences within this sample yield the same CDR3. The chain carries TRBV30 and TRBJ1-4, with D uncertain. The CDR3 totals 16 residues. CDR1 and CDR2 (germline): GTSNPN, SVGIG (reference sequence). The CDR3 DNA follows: TGCGCCTGGAGTGTAAAGGGCAGACCAACTAATGAAAAACTGTTTTTT. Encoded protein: CAWSVKGRPTNEKLFF.

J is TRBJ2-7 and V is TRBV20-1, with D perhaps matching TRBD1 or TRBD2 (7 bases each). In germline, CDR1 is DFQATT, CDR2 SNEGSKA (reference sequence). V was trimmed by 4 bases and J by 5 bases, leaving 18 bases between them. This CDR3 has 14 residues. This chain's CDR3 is CSAKVGRGGHEQYF. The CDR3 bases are TGCAGTGCTAAAGTGGGCAGGGGGGGGCACGAGCAGTACTTC.

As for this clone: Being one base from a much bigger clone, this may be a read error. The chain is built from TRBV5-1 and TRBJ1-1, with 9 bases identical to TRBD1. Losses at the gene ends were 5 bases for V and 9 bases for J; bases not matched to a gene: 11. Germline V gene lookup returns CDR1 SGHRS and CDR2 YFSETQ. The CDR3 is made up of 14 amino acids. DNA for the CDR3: TGCGCCAGCAGAACCTCTCGGACAGGGGCTAAAGCTTTCTTT. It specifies CASRTSRTGAKAFF.

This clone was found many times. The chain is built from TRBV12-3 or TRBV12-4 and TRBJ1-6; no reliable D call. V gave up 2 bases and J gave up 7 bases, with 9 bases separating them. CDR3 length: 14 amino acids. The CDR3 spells CASSLLGRNSPLHF. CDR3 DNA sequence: TGTGCCAGCAGTTTACTAGGACGAAATTCACCCCTCCACTTT.

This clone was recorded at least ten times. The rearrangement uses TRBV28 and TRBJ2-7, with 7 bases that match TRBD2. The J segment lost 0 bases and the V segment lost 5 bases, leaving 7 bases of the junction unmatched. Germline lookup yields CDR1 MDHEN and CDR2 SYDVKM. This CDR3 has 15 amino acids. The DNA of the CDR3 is TGTGCCAGCAGTGCCCCCGGGACTACCTCCTACGAGCAGTACTTC. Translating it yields CASSAPGTTSYEQYF.

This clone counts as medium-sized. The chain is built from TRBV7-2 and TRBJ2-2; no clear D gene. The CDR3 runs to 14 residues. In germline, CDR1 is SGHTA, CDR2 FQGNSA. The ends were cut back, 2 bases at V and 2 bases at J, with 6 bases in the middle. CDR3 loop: CASSLYENTGELFF. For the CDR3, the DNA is TGTGCCAGCAGCTTATACGAAAACACCGGGGAGCTGTTTTTT.

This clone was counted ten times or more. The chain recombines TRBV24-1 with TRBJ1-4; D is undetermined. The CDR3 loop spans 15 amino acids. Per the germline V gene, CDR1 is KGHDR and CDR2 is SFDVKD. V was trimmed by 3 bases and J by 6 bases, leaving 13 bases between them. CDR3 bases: TGTGCCACCAGTGATCCTAGACCCGGATATGAAAAACTGTTTTTT. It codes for CATSDPRPGYEKLFF.